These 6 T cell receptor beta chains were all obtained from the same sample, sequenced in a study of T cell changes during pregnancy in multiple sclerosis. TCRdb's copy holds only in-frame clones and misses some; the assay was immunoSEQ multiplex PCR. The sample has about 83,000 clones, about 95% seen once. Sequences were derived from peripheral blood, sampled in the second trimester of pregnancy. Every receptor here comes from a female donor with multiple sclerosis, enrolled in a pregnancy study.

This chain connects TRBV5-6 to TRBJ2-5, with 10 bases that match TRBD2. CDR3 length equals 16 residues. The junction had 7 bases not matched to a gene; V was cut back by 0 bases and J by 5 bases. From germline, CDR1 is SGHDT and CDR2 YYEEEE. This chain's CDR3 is CASSLVMGTSEETQYF. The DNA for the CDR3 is TGTGCCAGCAGCTTGGTTATGGGGACTAGCGAGGAGACCCAGTACTTC.

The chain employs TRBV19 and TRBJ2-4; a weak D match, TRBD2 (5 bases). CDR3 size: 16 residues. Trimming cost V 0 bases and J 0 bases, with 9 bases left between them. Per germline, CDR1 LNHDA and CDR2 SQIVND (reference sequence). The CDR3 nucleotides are TGTGCCAGTAGTATAGAAGCAGGACTAGCCAAAAACATTCAGTACTTC. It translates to CASSIEAGLAKNIQYF.

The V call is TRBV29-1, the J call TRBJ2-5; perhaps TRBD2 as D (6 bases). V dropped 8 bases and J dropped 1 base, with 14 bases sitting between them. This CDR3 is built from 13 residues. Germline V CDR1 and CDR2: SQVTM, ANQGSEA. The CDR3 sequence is CSMTPGLQETQYF. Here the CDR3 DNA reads TGCAGCATGACCCCGGGACTCCAAGAGACCCAGTACTTC.

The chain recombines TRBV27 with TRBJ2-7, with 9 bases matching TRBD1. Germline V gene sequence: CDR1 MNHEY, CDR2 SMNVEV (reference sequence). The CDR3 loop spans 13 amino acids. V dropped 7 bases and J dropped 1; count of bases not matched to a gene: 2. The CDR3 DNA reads TGTGCCAGCATGGGACAGGGATCCTACGAGCAGTACTTC. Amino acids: CASMGQGSYEQYF.

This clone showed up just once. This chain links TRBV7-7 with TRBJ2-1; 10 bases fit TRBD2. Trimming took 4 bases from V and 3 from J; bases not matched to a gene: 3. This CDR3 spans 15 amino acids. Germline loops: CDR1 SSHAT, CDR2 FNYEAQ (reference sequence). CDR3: CASSSGLAYYNEQFF. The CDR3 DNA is TGTGCCAGCAGCTCGGGACTAGCGTACTACAATGAGCAGTTCTTC.

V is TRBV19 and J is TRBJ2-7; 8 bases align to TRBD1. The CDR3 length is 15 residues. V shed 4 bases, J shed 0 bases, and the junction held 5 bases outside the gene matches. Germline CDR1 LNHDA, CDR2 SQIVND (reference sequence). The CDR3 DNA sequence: TGTGCCAGTAGTACACGACAGGGGACCTCCTACGAGCAGTACTTC. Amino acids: CASSTRQGTSYEQYF.